These 22 T cell receptor beta chains originate from one sample sequenced in a study of blood T cell repertoires in COVID-19. Using immunoSEQ multiplex PCR, the repertoire was profiled, and TCRdb retains in-frame clones only, with some absent. Of 250,000 to 350,000 clones listed, about nine tenths were seen once; the top ten hold around 10%. Sequencing was performed on peripheral blood. These receptor sequences come from a woman aged 25 to 39 with COVID-19, enrolled during active disease.

The J gene is TRBJ1-2, the V gene TRBV30; 9 nucleotides match TRBD1. The germline V gene has CDR1 GTSNPN and CDR2 SVGIG (reference sequence). The V segment lost 4 bases and the J segment 4 bases; nucleotides outside the gene matches: 7. The CDR3 extends over 14 amino acids. Written as DNA, the CDR3 is TGTGCCTGGACCCGACAGGGGGTACTCTATGGCTACACCTTC. Translation gives CAWTRQGVLYGYTF.

V gene TRBV5-1 combines with J gene TRBJ2-1; 8 nucleotides line up with TRBD2. The CDR3 consists of 14 residues. CDR1 SGHRS and CDR2 YFSETQ come from the germline V gene. V lost 8 bases and J lost 0; bases outside the gene matches: 4. The CDR3 protein is CASNSGISYNEQFF. The CDR3 nucleotides read TGCGCCAGTAATAGCGGGATCTCCTACAATGAGCAGTTCTTC.

This chain joins TRBV19 and TRBJ2-3, with D uncertain. Germline CDR1 LNHDA, CDR2 SQIVND (reference sequence). CDR3 length equals 13 residues. V lost 4 bases, J lost 1 base, and 6 bases lay in between. The CDR3 nucleotides read TGTGCCAGTAGTAATCAGGGCACAGATACGCAGTATTTT. Translation gives CASSNQGTDTQYF.

V usage is TRBV29-1 and J usage is TRBJ2-7, with 7 bases fitting TRBD1. Germline loops: CDR1 SQVTM, CDR2 ANQGSEA. The CDR3 has 13 amino acids. V dropped 6 bases and J dropped 0; count of bases not matched to a gene: 5. CDR3 nucleotides: TGCAGCGTCCGCGACAGGGTCTCCTACGAGCAGTACTTC. This gives the protein CSVRDRVSYEQYF.

The rearrangement uses TRBV6-6 and TRBJ1-3; 8 nucleotides line up with TRBD1. Germline lookup yields CDR1 MNHNY and CDR2 SVGAGI (reference sequence). The CDR3 is 16 residues long. The trim removed 7 bases at V and 0 bases at J, leaving 8 bases unmatched. The CDR3 DNA is TGTGCCAGCATAGACGGACAGGGCAACTCTGGAAACACCATATATTTT. Translation: CASIDGQGNSGNTIYF.

The rearrangement uses TRBV6-4 and TRBJ2-1; 7 bases are shared with TRBD2. The CDR3 is 15 residues long. CDR1 MRHNA and CDR2 SNTAGT come from the germline V gene. Trimming at V came to 5 bases and at J to 6 bases, leaving 10 bases not matched to a gene. The CDR3 DNA is TGTGCCAGCAGTTCGGGTTTTGGGGAGGGCAATGAGCAGTTCTTC. As protein: CASSSGFGEGNEQFF.

The CDR3 is CASRLAGVSYEQYF. CDR3 nucleotide sequence: TGTGCCAGCAGACTAGCGGGAGTAAGCTACGAGCAGTACTTC. V usage is TRBV28 and J usage is TRBJ2-7; 11 bases agree with TRBD2. J lost 3 bases, V lost 6 bases, and 4 bases had no gene match. CDR1 is MDHEN, CDR2 SYDVKM, per germline. The CDR3 has 14 amino acids.

The V gene is TRBV5-4, the J gene TRBJ2-7; weak D call: TRBD2 (6 bases). Germline loops: CDR1 SGHNT, CDR2 YYREEE (reference sequence). This CDR3 is built from 16 residues. V was pared by 4 bases and J by 4 bases, with 21 bases between. The CDR3 sequence is CASSPLEGPPPYEQYF. The DNA for the CDR3 is TGTGCCAGCAGCCCCTTGGAGGGACCCCCCCCATACGAGCAGTACTTC.

The chain combines TRBV10-3 with TRBJ2-1; 7 bases align to TRBD2. CDR1 is ENHRY and CDR2 is SYGVKD in the germline V gene. The CDR3 has 16 residues. With V trimmed by 0 bases and J by 0 bases, 2 bases remained unmatched. CDR3 residues: CAISESTSRSYNEQFF. CDR3 DNA: TGTGCCATCAGTGAGTCGACTAGCCGCTCCTACAATGAGCAGTTCTTC.

V gene TRBV20-1 combines with J gene TRBJ1-6; D unclear. Germline CDR1 is DFQATT and CDR2 is SNEGSKA (reference sequence). The CDR3 spans 14 residues. V was trimmed by 3 bases and J by 2 bases, leaving 8 bases between them. The CDR3 is CSASAVAYNSPLHF. DNA of the CDR3: TGCAGTGCTAGTGCAGTCGCCTATAATTCACCCCTCCACTTT.

V is TRBV10-3 and J is TRBJ2-5, with 9 bases matching TRBD2. Germline CDR1 ENHRY, CDR2 SYGVKD. The J segment lost 3 bases and the V segment lost 2 bases, leaving 4 bases of the junction unmatched. The CDR3 is 15 amino acids. The CDR3 loop is CAISEGTSRKETQYF. The CDR3 DNA sequence: TGTGCCATCAGTGAGGGGACTAGCAGAAAAGAGACCCAGTACTTC.

This chain joins TRBV29-1 and TRBJ2-3; the match to TRBD2 covers 11 bases. V was clipped by 5 bases and J by 5 bases; unmatched bases: 3. The CDR3 totals 13 residues. Per germline, CDR1 SQVTM and CDR2 ANQGSEA. The CDR3 here is CSVIAGGRDTQYF. In nucleotides, the CDR3 is TGCAGCGTTATAGCGGGAGGGCGAGATACGCAGTATTTT.

V is TRBV28 and J is TRBJ1-4; maybe TRBD1 (5 bases). Trimming took off 4 bases at V and 0 bases at J, with 6 bases between the two ends. Per germline, CDR1 MDHEN and CDR2 SYDVKM. CDR3 length equals 14 residues. In nucleotides, the CDR3 is TGTGCCAGCAGTTCGGGGGCAACTAATGAAAAACTGTTTTTT. Translation: CASSSGATNEKLFF.

A single count supports this clone. CDR3 sequence: CASSDQTGSRYEQYF. The CDR3 DNA reads TGTGCCAGCAGTGATCAGACGGGGTCGAGGTACGAGCAGTACTTC. This sequence joins TRBV25-1 and TRBJ2-7, with a tentative D call TRBD2 (5 bases). From germline, CDR1 is MGHDK and CDR2 SYGVNS. The CDR3 spans 15 residues. Trimming shortened V by 3 bases and J by 4 bases, and 16 bases separated the two germline ends.

The chain employs TRBV4-3 and TRBJ2-1; the match to TRBD2 covers 10 bases. The germline V gene encodes CDR1 LGHNA and CDR2 YSLEER. With 0 bases clipped from V and 0 bases from J, the junction kept 8 bases outside the gene matches. The CDR3 runs to 19 residues. As DNA, the CDR3 is TGCGCCAGCAGCCAAGATTTGGTAGCGGGGGGTAGCTCCTACAATGAGCAGTTCTTC. Translated: CASSQDLVAGGSSYNEQFF.

The rearrangement joins TRBV6-4 to TRBJ2-1; possible D gene TRBD2, 7 bases. Germline V gives CDR1 MRHNA, CDR2 SNTAGT. The CDR3 length is 16 residues. Trimming left V 0 bases short and J 7 bases short, with 16 bases between. CDR3 amino acids: CASSDSGAGEMNEQFF. CDR3 in DNA: TGTGCCAGCAGTGACTCGGGGGCGGGAGAAATGAATGAGCAGTTCTTC.

V and J are TRBV4-3 and TRBJ2-7, with D hard to call. This CDR3 has 15 amino acids. Per the germline V gene, CDR1 is LGHNA and CDR2 is YSLEER. The V end lost 0 bases, the J end lost 7 bases, and 16 bases lay between the germline ends. CDR3 coding DNA: TGCGCCAGCAGCCAAGAGGTGGATTCCTTCAGGGAGCAGTACTTC. Its translation is CASSQEVDSFREQYF.

The chain has TRBV19 and TRBJ2-2, with 8 positions matching TRBD2. Germline V lookup: CDR1 LNHDA, CDR2 SQIVND (reference sequence). The CDR3 spans 17 residues. J was trimmed by 0 bases and V by 5 bases; bases with no gene match: 8. CDR3 in DNA: TGTGCCAGTAGTCGTGGGCTAGCGGGCTCGAACACCGGGGAGCTGTTTTTT. It codes for CASSRGLAGSNTGELFF.

The chain recombines TRBV21-1 with TRBJ2-7; TRBD1, the table's D call, was not compared with the DNA. TRBV21-1 is a pseudogene segment. The CDR3 length is 14 residues. The CDR3 here is CASTHRLFTYEQYF. CDR3 in DNA: TGTGCCAGCACCCACAGGCTATTCACCTACGAGCAGTACTTC.

J is TRBJ2-7 and V is TRBV27; a weak D match, TRBD2 (6 bases). Germline V gene sequence: CDR1 MNHEY, CDR2 SMNVEV (reference sequence). V was clipped by 6 bases and J by 3 bases, with 9 bases between them. There are 12 residues in the CDR3. The CDR3 nucleotides read TGTGCCAGCAGGGACGGGAGCTACGAGCAGTACTTC. Translated: CASRDGSYEQYF.

J is TRBJ2-7 and V is TRBV18, with TRBD2 matching 9 bases. CDR3 length: 18 residues. V gave up 5 bases and J gave up 5 bases; unmatched junction bases: 19. Germline V CDR1 and CDR2: KGHSH, LQKENI. CDR3 sequence reads: CASSKVGGGRAPGDEQYF. Written as DNA, the CDR3 is TGTGCCAGCTCAAAAGTCGGAGGCGGGAGGGCCCCAGGGGACGAGCAGTACTTC.

The genes are TRBV10-3 and TRBJ1-6; D is undetermined. V dropped 3 bases and J dropped 0 bases, with 6 bases sitting between them. From germline, CDR1 is ENHRY and CDR2 SYGVKD. The length of the CDR3 is 15 residues. CDR3 nucleotide sequence: TGTGCCATCAGTGACCGGAGCTCCTATAATTCACCCCTCCACTTT. Its translation is CAISDRSSYNSPLHF.